The entry below gives a single TCR beta chain sequence along with its context. Its target is not known. Germline CDR1 is SGHTA and CDR2 is FQGTGA. J was trimmed by 1 base and V by 5 bases; bases with no gene match: 8. This CDR3 region has 17 residues. This record comes from a study of shared clonotypes between healthy human individuals. Study details: CD4 naive and memory got three plates each, CD8 naive two, CD8 memory one.

The study, taken as a whole, reports: The represented genetic and exposure-history diversity was limited by the small number of donors.

Genomic DNA of every subset was divided equally among multiple immunoSEQ plates. Profiling relied on immunoSEQ multiplex PCR, and the TCRdb table lists in-frame clones only, not all of them. The sample has some 2.4 million clones, approximately 94% seen once. Sequenced: naive CD4+ T cells from PBMCs. The subset is: CD45RA+ positively selected. This chain connects TRBV7-3 to TRBJ2-3; 11 bases are shared with TRBD1. The TCR was taken from a man between 18 and 29 years old in good health. Some clones in this sample may be carry-over from other donors' samples. DNA of the CDR3: TGTGCCAGCAGCCGGGGACAGGGGGGGACCGGCACAGATACGCAGTATTTT. It is translated as CASSRGQGGTGTDTQYF.